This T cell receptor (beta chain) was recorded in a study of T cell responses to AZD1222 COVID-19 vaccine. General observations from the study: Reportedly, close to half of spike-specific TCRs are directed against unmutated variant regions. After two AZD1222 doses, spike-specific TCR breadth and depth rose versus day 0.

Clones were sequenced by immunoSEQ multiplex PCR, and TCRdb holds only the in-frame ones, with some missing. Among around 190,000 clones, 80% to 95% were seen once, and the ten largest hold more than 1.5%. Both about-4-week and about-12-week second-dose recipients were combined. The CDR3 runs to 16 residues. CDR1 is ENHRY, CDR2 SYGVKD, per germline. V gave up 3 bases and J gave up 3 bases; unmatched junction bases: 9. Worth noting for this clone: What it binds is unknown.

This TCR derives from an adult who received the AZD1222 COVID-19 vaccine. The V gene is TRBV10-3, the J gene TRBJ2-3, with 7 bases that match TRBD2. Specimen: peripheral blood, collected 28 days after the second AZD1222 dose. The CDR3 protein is CAISDKRRGLTDTQYF. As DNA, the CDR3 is TGTGCCATCAGTGATAAACGGCGGGGGTTAACAGATACGCAGTATTTT.